This note documents a single TCR beta chain sequence. Its antigen is as yet unknown. All donors qualified as healthy HIV-negative adults and had experienced no recent acute infections or vaccinations. Unsorted PBMC replicate PCRs used around 300 ng DNA, approximately 30,000 T cell genomes. Clones were sequenced by immunoSEQ multiplex PCR, and TCRdb holds only the in-frame ones, with some missing. The data hold about 450,000 clones, with around 79% observed a single time. CDR1 MDHEN and CDR2 SYDVKM come from the germline V gene. The trim removed 6 bases at V and 3 bases at J, leaving 11 bases unmatched. CDR3 length equals 15 residues. The data derive from a study of shared clonotypes between healthy human individuals. Study conclusions and caveats: Clonotype sharing levels among donors were expected to vary with sequencing depth.

The sequence was obtained from a woman in her 40s in good health. Some clones in this sample may be carry-over from other donors' samples. Sequences were obtained from PBMCs. The chain uses TRBV28 and TRBJ2-7; TRBD1 agrees at 7 bases. CDR3 DNA: TGTGCCAGCAGAGATTACGACAGGGTTAACTACGAGCAGTACTTC. This translates into CASRDYDRVNYEQYF. The variable domain in full, completed from reference TRBV28 and TRBJ2-7, reads DVKVTQSSRYLVKRTGEKVFLECVQDMDHENMFWYRQDPGLGLRLIYFSYDVKMKEKGDIPEGYSVSREKKERFSLILESASTNQTSMYLCASRDYDRVNYEQYFGPGTRLTVT.